The present T cell receptor beta chain was sequenced within a study of cytomegalovirus exposure and HLA in healthy donors. Overall study: An early release of data contained approximately 80 million unique TCRs, which came from HLA-typed donors. Of the donors genotyped, 300 to 500 in all, 80% to 85% fell in the Caucasian-associated ancestry cluster.

This CDR3 has 16 residues. Trimming at V came to 4 bases and at J to 2 bases, leaving 10 bases not matched to a gene. From germline, CDR1 is MGHRA and CDR2 YSYEKL. The PCR ran on 60 Vbeta and 13 Jbeta primers. Some clones are missing from TCRdb's copy, which holds only in-frame ones; the method was immunoSEQ multiplex PCR. The sample has about 130,000 clones; roughly four fifths are singletons. Specimen: PBMCs. The rearrangement uses TRBV4-1 and TRBJ1-1; 7 bases are shared with TRBD1. The TCR originated in a girl aged 2 to 9 in good health and CMV-seronegative. CDR3 protein: CASSRPPGQQNTEAFF. Here the CDR3 DNA reads TGCGCCAGCAGCCGTCCCCCGGGACAGCAAAACACTGAAGCTTTCTTT.